A single T cell receptor (beta chain) is shown here with its context. The CDR3 totals 16 residues. V lost 7 bases, J lost 0 bases, and 13 bases lay in between. Germline V gene data show CDR1 as MDHEN and CDR2 as SYDVKM. This entry comes from a study of blood T cell repertoires in COVID-19. The wider study: T cells, B-cell-depleted T cells, or PBMCs provided the cDNA or gDNA that served as material.

Repertoires were generated with immunoSEQ multiplex PCR, while TCRdb's copy carries only in-frame clones and drops some. This table has around 260,000 clones, around 87% appearing once. The TCR comes from a woman aged 60-75 years with COVID-19, enrolled during active disease. The chain has TRBV28 and TRBJ1-6; D is ambiguous. Material: peripheral blood. CDR3 in DNA: TGTGCCAGCATCGAGAGGGCAAGCTCCTATAATTCACCCCTCCACTTT. Translated, it gives CASIERASSYNSPLHF.